What follows are 20 T cell receptor beta chains derived from one specimen sequenced in a study of regulatory T cells in long-lasting Graves disease. Arm-PCR of CDR3 regions and iRepertoire HTBI primers were used to build TCR beta libraries. TCRdb processed the multiplex PCR reads anew with MiXCR; each CDR3 protein has one entry. The sample carries 240,000 or so distinct CDR3 sequences, 20% recorded once. Time point reported: newly diagnosed GD, antithyroid drugs for less than 3 months. Researchers made the TCR library from RNA that was extracted from PBMCs. Sequences were derived from peripheral blood mononuclear cells (PBMCs), sampled at new diagnosis, from a patient treated with antithyroid drugs. The receptors originated from a female donor with Graves disease.

This clonotype was detected many times. V is TRBV19 and J is TRBJ1-2; D is unclear. CDR3 length: 15 residues. The germline V gene has CDR1 LNHDA and CDR2 SQIVND (reference sequence). V lost 6 bases, J lost 5 bases, and 19 bases lay in between. The CDR3 sequence is CASSPGLMGRYGYTF. The DNA of the CDR3 is TGTGCCAGTAGCCCCGGACTTATGGGAAGGTATGGCTACACCTTC. The full variable domain, in which reference TRBV19 and TRBJ1-2 provide the parts outside the CDR3, is DGGITQSPKYLFRKEGQNVTLSCEQNLNHDAMYWYRQDPGQGLRLIYYSQIVNDFQKGDIAEGYSVSREKKESFPLTVTSAQKNPTAFYLCASSPGLMGRYGYTFGSGTRLTVV.

This clonotype was seen repeatedly, ten times or more. V is TRBV11-2 and J is TRBJ2-3, with 12 bases aligning to TRBD2. CDR1 is SGHAT and CDR2 is FQNNGV in the germline V gene. This CDR3 is 16 amino acids long. V lost 4 bases and J lost 5; bases outside the gene matches: 7. In DNA form, the CDR3 reads TGTGCCAGCAGCTCGACTAGCGGGAGTGGAATAGATACGCAGTATTTT. It codes for CASSSTSGSGIDTQYF.

This clonotype was counted many times. The chain joins TRBV6-1 to TRBJ2-3; D not certain. The CDR3 has 12 residues. V was pared by 2 bases and J by 6 bases, with 6 bases between. Germline V CDR1 and CDR2: MNHNS, SASEGT. DNA of the CDR3: TGTGCCAGCAGTGAAATGGGCGATACGCAGTATTTT. Its protein product is CASSEMGDTQYF.

This clonotype was observed many times. This sequence joins TRBV27 and TRBJ1-5, with D tentatively TRBD1 (5 bases). Germline V gives CDR1 MNHEY, CDR2 SMNVEV (reference sequence). Trimming removed 5 bases from V and 3 bases from J, with 14 bases in between. The CDR3 runs to 15 residues. The CDR3 reads CASSPLQGNNQPQHF. The DNA of the CDR3 is TGTGCCAGCAGTCCACTCCAGGGAAACAATCAGCCCCAGCATTTT.

At least ten counts were recorded for this clonotype. The rearrangement joins TRBV7-2 to TRBJ2-5; 11 bases agree with TRBD2. The junction had 10 bases not matched to a gene; V was cut back by 5 bases and J by 5 bases. CDR3 length: 16 residues. Per germline, CDR1 SGHTA and CDR2 FQGNSA. This CDR3 reads CASSLDSGGAAETQYF. CDR3 coding DNA: TGTGCCAGCAGCCTAGATAGCGGGGGGGCCGCTGAGACCCAGTACTTC.

Details on this clonotype: A much larger clonotype is one base distant, so this may be a read error. CDR3 in DNA: TGTGCCAGCAGCTTAAATGTCGGGTTTAGCTCCTACAGTGAGCAGTTCTTC. Residues: CASSLNVGFSSYSEQFF. The chain joins TRBV7-3 to TRBJ2-1; D is uncertain. Germline-derived CDR1 and CDR2 are SGHTA and FQGTGA. This CDR3 is built from 17 residues.

The chain is built from TRBV20-1 and TRBJ2-5; D ambiguous. CDR3 size: 15 residues. Germline V gene data show CDR1 as DFQATT and CDR2 as SNEGSKA (reference sequence). Trimming left V 5 bases short and J 1 base short, with 17 bases between. DNA for the CDR3: TGCAGTGCTCCGAAAACTGGACGTACCCAAGAGACCCAGTACTTC. Translated, it gives CSAPKTGRTQETQYF.

This clonotype was counted many times. This sequence joins TRBV29-1 and TRBJ2-3; D tentatively reads TRBD1 or TRBD2 (5 bases each). The CDR3 runs 14 residues. Germline values: CDR1 SQVTM, CDR2 ANQGSEA. The germline V and J ends were trimmed by 7 bases and 1 base, with 15 bases remaining between them. CDR3 amino acids: CSAPPGHGTDTQYF. The CDR3, as DNA: TGCAGCGCCCCCCCGGGGCACGGCACAGATACGCAGTATTTT.

The chain has TRBV7-2 and TRBJ2-1; 10 positions agree with TRBD2. This CDR3 contains 15 residues. CDR1 SGHTA and CDR2 FQGNSA come from the germline V gene. J gave up 7 bases and V 4 bases, and 7 bases lay outside the gene matches. This CDR3 reads CASSWGSGRWNEQFF. The CDR3 DNA follows: TGTGCCAGCAGCTGGGGTAGCGGGAGGTGGAATGAGCAGTTCTTC.

This clonotype was counted many times. The chain links TRBV12-3 or TRBV12-4 to TRBJ2-1; TRBD2 aligns across 7 bases. This CDR3 is 17 amino acids long. The trim removed 1 base at V and 6 bases at J, leaving 12 bases unmatched. The CDR3 coding sequence is TGTGCCAGCAGTTTAGGCGGGGGACGATCGATAAGCAATGAGCAGTTCTTC. This translates into CASSLGGGRSISNEQFF.

Comments on this clonotype: This is likely an artifact of a read error, given a far larger clone one base away. The chain is built from TRBV12-3 or TRBV12-4 and TRBJ2-1; possibly TRBD1 for D (6 bases). CDR3 length: 16 residues. V was clipped by 8 bases and J by 10 bases, with 27 bases between them. The CDR3 DNA reads as TGTGCCAGCGGCCAAGGGGACACCAAATACCTGGACGAGCAGTTCTTC. Translating it yields CASGQGDTKYLDEQFF.

This clonotype was seen ten or more times. The chain joins TRBV2 to TRBJ1-6; no clear D. The CDR3 extends over 15 amino acids. Germline lookup yields CDR1 SNHLY and CDR2 FYNNEI. V lost 3 bases and J lost 2, with 8 bases in between. The CDR3 nucleotides read TGTGCCAGCAGTGATGAGGTTGCCTATAATTCACCCCTCCACTTT. It is translated as CASSDEVAYNSPLHF. Looking up the rest from reference TRBV2 and TRBJ1-6 gives the full variable domain: EPEVTQTPSHQVTQMGQEVILRCVPISNHLYFYWYRQILGQKVEFLVSFYNNEISEKSEIFDDQFSVERPDGSNFTLKIRSTKLEDSAMYFCASSDEVAYNSPLHFGNGTRLTVT.

Ten or more counts support this clonotype. The rearrangement uses TRBV28 and TRBJ2-4; the D call may be TRBD1 or TRBD2 (5 bases each). The V end was cut by 3 bases, the J end by 2 bases, with 17 bases between. Germline CDR1 is MDHEN and CDR2 is SYDVKM. CDR3 length equals 17 residues. The CDR3 spells CASSLNRDLGSKNIQYF. The CDR3 DNA reads TGTGCCAGCAGTTTGAACCGGGACCTCGGGTCCAAAAACATTCAGTACTTC.

This clonotype was detected ten times or more. J is TRBJ1-6 and V is TRBV10-3; D gene ambiguous. V was shortened by 6 bases and J by 7 bases, with 19 bases between the two germline ends. Germline V gene sequence: CDR1 ENHRY, CDR2 SYGVKD. The CDR3 is made up of 16 amino acids. CDR3 in DNA: TGTGCCATCAGCCCACGGCCCCCCCGCGACAATTCACCCCTCCACTTT. It yields the protein CAISPRPPRDNSPLHF.

The chain carries TRBV19 and TRBJ2-7; 9 bases map to TRBD2. This CDR3 is built from 17 residues. With 7 bases clipped from V and 7 bases from J, the junction kept 20 bases outside the gene matches. From germline, CDR1 is LNHDA and CDR2 SQIVND (reference sequence). The CDR3 bases are TGTGCCAGTACCCAAGATAGCGGGAGCCCCGGCGGTAATGAGCAGTACTTC. It specifies CASTQDSGSPGGNEQYF.

Many counts were recorded for this clonotype. The gene calls are TRBV2 and TRBJ2-1, with 8 bases matching TRBD2. Gene TRBJ2-5 matches the end of the DNA better, so the J call may be wrong. Germline lookup yields CDR1 SNHLY and CDR2 FYNNEI. The length of the CDR3 is 14 residues. CDR3 amino acids: CASSALSGKGTQYF. The DNA for the CDR3 is TGTGCCAGCAGTGCACTTAGCGGGAAGGGGACCCAGTACTTC.

This clonotype was counted a few times. The J gene is TRBJ2-3, the V gene TRBV27; 7 bases are shared with TRBD1. This CDR3 has 14 residues. Per germline, CDR1 MNHEY and CDR2 SMNVEV (reference sequence). Trimming at V came to 8 bases and at J to 3 bases, leaving 8 bases not matched to a gene. CDR3 coding DNA: TGTGCCAGCTCTAAGGGGGCGAGGACAGATACGCAGTATTTT. This sequence encodes CASSKGARTDTQYF.

Note on this clonotype: Germline and junction disagree at one end, which may indicate a read error. V and J are TRBV5-4 and TRBJ2-3; D may be TRBD1 (5 bases). Germline V CDR1 and CDR2: SGHNT, YYREEE (reference sequence). This CDR3 spans 15 amino acids. The CDR3: CASRLDTVITDTQYF. The CDR3 DNA reads as TGTGCCAGCAGATTGGACACAGTAATCACAGATACGCAGTATTTT.

This clonotype was seen ten or more times. CDR3 sequence reads: CASSLESHEQFF. CDR3 coding DNA: TGTGCCAGCAGTCTTGAGTCCCATGAGCAGTTCTTC. This chain joins TRBV7-9 and TRBJ2-1; D gene uncertain. V gave up 6 bases and J gave up 8 bases, with 11 bases separating them. Germline assignment: CDR1 SEHNR and CDR2 FQNEAQ (reference sequence). This CDR3 is 12 amino acids long.

This clonotype was counted ten times or more. The chain is built from TRBV7-9 and TRBJ1-1; 7 positions agree with TRBD1. Germline loops: CDR1 SEHNR, CDR2 FQNEAQ (reference sequence). This CDR3 spans 15 amino acids. After removal of 5 bases from V and 0 bases from J, the junction contained 6 bases not matched to a gene. The CDR3 region has the DNA TGTGCCAGCAGCCCACAGGGGTCCGTGAACACTGAAGCTTTCTTT. Amino acids: CASSPQGSVNTEAFF.